The 23 T cell receptor beta chains presented below share a single source sample, sequenced in a study of blood T cell repertoires in COVID-19. Data came from immunoSEQ multiplex PCR; TCRdb stores just in-frame clones and leaves some out. Of 35,000 to 45,000 clones listed, just over 85% are singletons. Sample: peripheral blood. Source of these receptors: a man aged 65 to 85 with acute or convalescent COVID-19.

The rearrangement links TRBV7-3 to TRBJ2-5; possible D gene TRBD1, 5 bases. The germline V and J ends were trimmed by 5 bases and 4 bases, with 14 bases remaining between them. Per germline, CDR1 SGHTA and CDR2 FQGTGA. CDR3 length equals 14 residues. CDR3 sequence reads: CASSLNPGLETQYF. The CDR3 DNA sequence: TGTGCCAGCAGCCTTAACCCAGGGTTAGAGACCCAGTACTTC. The variable domain in full, completed from reference TRBV7-3 and TRBJ2-5, reads GAGVSQTPSNKVTEKGKYVELRCDPISGHTALYWYRQSLGQGPEFLIYFQGTGAADDSGLPNDRFFAVRPEGSVSTLKIQRTERGDSAVYLCASSLNPGLETQYFGPGTRLLVL.

CDR3 sequence reads: CSVSGQDPDTQYF. CDR3 sequence (DNA): TGCAGCGTCTCCGGACAGGATCCAGATACGCAGTATTTT. The rearrangement links TRBV29-1 to TRBJ2-3; 7 bases line up with TRBD1. Germline V gives CDR1 SQVTM, CDR2 ANQGSEA. The V gene end was trimmed by 6 bases and the J gene end by 4 bases; junction bases not matched to a gene: 7. The CDR3 extends over 13 amino acids.

This chain joins TRBV6-4 and TRBJ1-3; D gene uncertain. This CDR3 is built from 18 residues. Germline V CDR1 and CDR2: MRHNA, SNTAGT. Trimming removed 3 bases from V and 4 bases from J, with 22 bases in between. In DNA form, the CDR3 reads TGTGCCAGCAGTGATTATTTTTACAGATCCCCACTGGGAAACACCATATATTTT. This gives the protein CASSDYFYRSPLGNTIYF.

The chain combines TRBV27 with TRBJ1-1; weak D call: TRBD1 (6 bases). CDR3 size: 14 residues. Per germline, CDR1 MNHEY and CDR2 SMNVEV (reference sequence). V was pared by 6 bases and J by 1 base, with 12 bases between. The CDR3 region is CASSRPGANTEAFF. As DNA, the CDR3 is TGTGCCAGCAGCCGTCCAGGGGCGAACACTGAAGCTTTCTTT.

V usage is TRBV3-1 (or the pseudogene TRBV3-2) and J usage is TRBJ1-1; TRBD1 is a possible D gene (5 bases). This CDR3 is 12 amino acids long. V was cut by 3 bases and J by 12 bases, with 14 bases left in between. Germline lookup yields CDR1 LGHDT and CDR2 YNNKEL (reference sequence). CDR3 residues: CASSQTGRGTFF. The CDR3 DNA follows: TGTGCCAGCAGCCAGACGGGGCGCGGGACTTTCTTT.

V gene TRBV19 combines with J gene TRBJ2-7, with D unclear. The germline CDR1 and CDR2 sequences are LNHDA and SQIVND (reference sequence). This CDR3 has 16 amino acids. The V and J ends lost 3 bases and 7 bases respectively, with 22 bases between them. The CDR3 loop reads CASSINEEVAPREQYF. Written as DNA, the CDR3 is TGTGCCAGTAGTATTAATGAGGAAGTTGCTCCTAGGGAGCAGTACTTC.

The chain joins TRBV5-6 to TRBJ1-4; weak D call: TRBD1 (5 bases). Trimming pared 8 bases from V and 7 bases from J, leaving 15 bases between. The CDR3 length is 13 residues. CDR1 is SGHDT and CDR2 is YYEEEE in the germline V gene. CDR3 coding DNA: TGTGCCAGTCGGGGGGATCATGGTGAAAAACTGTTTTTT. Protein: CASRGDHGEKLFF.

The chain employs TRBV5-5 and TRBJ2-7; weak D call: TRBD2 (6 bases). Germline CDR1 is SGHKS and CDR2 is YYEKEE (reference sequence). CDR3 length: 16 amino acids. The V gene lost 2 bases and the J gene lost 3 bases, with 18 bases spanning the gap. Written as DNA, the CDR3 is TGTGCCAGCAGCTTACGATCCGGGAGCGGGCTCTACGAGCAGTACTTC. It yields the protein CASSLRSGSGLYEQYF.

The rearrangement links TRBV6-2 or TRBV6-3 to TRBJ2-1; the match to TRBD1 covers 8 bases. The germline CDR1 and CDR2 sequences are MNHEY and SVGEGT. The CDR3 has 13 residues. The J segment lost 10 bases and the V segment lost 3 bases, leaving 5 bases of the junction unmatched. The DNA of the CDR3 is TGTGCCAGCAGTTATAACCGGGACAGGGAGCAGTTCTTC. Its translation is CASSYNRDREQFF.

CDR3 loop: CASSPIGAGGPNEQFF. As DNA, the CDR3 is TGTGCCAGCTCACCCATAGGGGCGGGAGGGCCGAATGAGCAGTTCTTC. The chain employs TRBV18 and TRBJ2-1; 9 bases fit TRBD2. Germline assignment: CDR1 KGHSH and CDR2 LQKENI. The CDR3 runs to 16 residues. J gave up 7 bases and V 3 bases, and 10 bases lay outside the gene matches.

This sequence joins TRBV28 and TRBJ1-1; maybe TRBD1 (5 bases). The V gene's germline CDR1 is MDHEN and CDR2 SYDVKM. V shed 5 bases and J shed 1 base, with 17 bases lying between them. This CDR3 has 16 residues. In nucleotides, the CDR3 is TGTGCCAGCAGTCCTTCTTCTGGGGCCAGGAACACTGAAGCTTTCTTT. It specifies CASSPSSGARNTEAFF.

The chain couples TRBV5-1 to TRBJ2-1; 13 nucleotides align to TRBD2. Germline-derived CDR1 and CDR2 are SGHRS and YFSETQ. This CDR3 region has 17 residues. J was trimmed by 4 bases and V by 4 bases; bases with no gene match: 8. The CDR3 loop is CASSPTMTSGGYNEQFF. In DNA form, the CDR3 reads TGCGCCAGCAGCCCAACCATGACTAGCGGGGGGTACAATGAGCAGTTCTTC.

The chain carries TRBV10-3 and TRBJ2-1; TRBD2 matches at 10 bases. This CDR3 has 14 residues. Germline values: CDR1 ENHRY, CDR2 SYGVKD. V lost 4 bases to trimming and J lost 7 bases; unmatched junction nucleotides: 4. The CDR3 nucleotides are TGTGCCATCAGTGGCACTAGCGGGATTAATGAGCAGTTCTTC. Translation: CAISGTSGINEQFF.

The rearrangement joins TRBV7-2 to TRBJ2-7, with D possibly TRBD2 on 5 matching bases. V lost 1 base to trimming and J lost 4 bases, with 11 bases between them. Germline CDR1 and CDR2: SGHTA and FQGNSA. The CDR3 has 14 residues. The CDR3 nucleotides are TGTGCCAGCAGCTTAGTGGACGAGCGGTACGAGCAGTACTTC. It is translated as CASSLVDERYEQYF. The full variable domain, rest sourced from reference TRBV7-2 and TRBJ2-7, is GAGVSQSPSNKVTEKGKDVELRCDPISGHTALYWYRQSLGQGLEFLIYFQGNSAPDKSGLPSDRFSAERTGGSVSTLTIQRTQQEDSAVYLCASSLVDERYEQYFGPGTRLTVT.

The chain joins TRBV28 to TRBJ1-5; D is possibly TRBD1 (6 bases). Trimming removed 6 bases at V and 4 bases at J, with 19 bases between. The CDR3 sequence is 16 residues long. Germline V gene sequence: CDR1 MDHEN, CDR2 SYDVKM. For the CDR3, the DNA is TGTGCCAGCAGCCTCCGGACAGTCCGCCGAAATCAGCCCCAGCATTTT. Its translation: CASSLRTVRRNQPQHF.

The chain recombines TRBV7-9 with TRBJ1-6; D is perhaps TRBD1 (5 bases). Trimming removed 6 bases from V and 10 bases from J, with 16 bases in between. The CDR3 runs to 14 residues. Germline V gene sequence: CDR1 SEHNR, CDR2 FQNEAQ (reference sequence). CDR3 coding DNA: TGTGCCAGCAGTCCAGGGCAGGCCATCTCACCCCTCCACTTT. Translation: CASSPGQAISPLHF.

The rearrangement uses TRBV9 and TRBJ1-5; maybe TRBD1 (5 bases). CDR1 is SGDLS, CDR2 YYNGEE, per germline. V dropped 3 bases and J dropped 0 bases, with 10 bases sitting between them. This CDR3 has 15 residues. The CDR3 DNA follows: TGTGCCAGCAGCGCGGGACTTGTTAGCAATCAGCCCCAGCATTTT. It is translated as CASSAGLVSNQPQHF.

This chain links TRBV19 with TRBJ1-4, with 9 bases aligning to TRBD1. Germline lookup yields CDR1 LNHDA and CDR2 SQIVND (reference sequence). This CDR3 comprises 12 residues. The V segment lost 7 bases and the J segment 10 bases; nucleotides outside the gene matches: 4. CDR3 nucleotides: TGTGCCAGTACCCAGACAGGGGGAAAACTGTTTTTT. Translated, it gives CASTQTGGKLFF.

In this sample, this clone turned up a few times. The chain combines TRBV29-1 with TRBJ1-4; D is unresolved. The germline CDR1 and CDR2 sequences are SQVTM and ANQGSEA. The V end was cut by 3 bases, the J end by 8 bases, with 10 bases between. The CDR3 covers 12 residues. The CDR3 is CSVDPGGEKLFF. DNA for the CDR3: TGCAGCGTTGACCCGGGAGGAGAAAAACTGTTTTTT.

This clone was found once. The chain has TRBV6-6 and TRBJ1-2; the match to TRBD1 covers 9 bases. V lost 0 bases and J lost 4; bases outside the gene matches: 0. The V gene's germline CDR1 is MNHNY and CDR2 SVGAGI (reference sequence). The CDR3 covers 14 residues. CDR3 DNA: TGTGCCAGCAGTTACTCGACAGGGGGCTATGGCTACACCTTC. Amino acid sequence: CASSYSTGGYGYTF.

This clone was seen just once. The chain is built from TRBV6-2 or TRBV6-3 and TRBJ2-7; D is ambiguous. V gave up 4 bases and J gave up 1 base, with 11 bases separating them. CDR3 length: 14 residues. Per the germline V gene, CDR1 is MNHEY and CDR2 is SVGEGT. CDR3 protein: CASSFNRVSYEQYF. The CDR3 DNA follows: TGTGCCAGCAGTTTTAACAGAGTATCCTACGAGCAGTACTTC.

V usage is TRBV6-5 and J usage is TRBJ1-1; D remains unclear. Germline lookup yields CDR1 MNHEY and CDR2 SVGAGI. The CDR3 contains 16 residues. V lost 2 bases and J lost 0, with 13 bases in between. The CDR3 DNA reads as TGTGCCAGCAGTTACCAATTGGCCAGATTGAACACTGAAGCTTTCTTT. It codes for CASSYQLARLNTEAFF.

This clone has a handful of counts. The gene calls are TRBV19 and TRBJ1-1; D possibly corresponds to TRBD1 (5 bases). Trimming took off 4 bases at V and 11 bases at J, with 20 bases between the two ends. Germline CDR1 is LNHDA and CDR2 is SQIVND (reference sequence). The CDR3 has 14 amino acids. CDR3 nucleotide sequence: TGTGCCAGTAGTAGCGTCGTCATCGGGGCGGGGGCTTTCTTT. This sequence encodes CASSSVVIGAGAFF.